The source of this T cell receptor (beta chain) is a study of PD-1 blockade in mismatch repair-deficient tumors. Germline V lookup: CDR1 PRHDT, CDR2 FYEKMQ (reference sequence). Trimming removed 4 bases from V and 0 bases from J, with 16 bases in between. This CDR3 contains 16 residues. Clones were sequenced by immunoSEQ multiplex PCR, and TCRdb holds only the in-frame ones, with some missing. The sample records nearly 9,000 clones, 88% being singletons. On this clone itself: The antigen remains undetermined.

The time point here: roughly nine-day in vitro stimulation with candidate neoantigen peptide 7. The receptor was derived from an adult with mismatch repair-deficient cancer. This chain joins TRBV13 and TRBJ2-7; D not certain. The sample consisted of cells cultured in vitro, taken from a patient treated with pembrolizumab. The CDR3 protein is CASSSSYRVSSYEQYF. The CDR3 DNA follows: TGTGCCAGCAGCTCCTCTTATCGGGTTAGCTCCTACGAGCAGTACTTC.